This T cell receptor (beta chain) appears in the sequencing data of a study of cytomegalovirus exposure and HLA in healthy donors. Primers: 60 Vbeta forward and 13 Jbeta reverse. The table came from immunoSEQ multiplex PCR; TCRdb's copy has only in-frame clones and leaves some out. Seen here are some 100,000 clones, around 76% observed once, and the top ten hold 3% to 4%. The TCR sequence derives from a woman aged 45-59 years in good health and CMV-seropositive. The sample consisted of PBMCs.

The DNA of the CDR3 is TGTGCCAGTAGTATCCCTAGCAGTGATACGCAGTATTTT. Its translation is CASSIPSSDTQYF. The genes are TRBV19 and TRBJ2-3, with D maybe TRBD2 (5 bases). The ends were cut back, 3 bases at V and 6 bases at J, with 10 bases in the middle. CDR1 and CDR2 (germline): LNHDA, SQIVND (reference sequence). CDR3 length equals 13 residues.